The next 25 T cell receptor beta chains were all read from a single sample in a study of beta chain features in type 1 diabetes. Every isolated RNA sample was fully reverse transcribed, so sequencing captured expressed TCRB transcripts. Generated by immunoSEQ multiplex PCR, the TCRdb table keeps only in-frame clones and is missing some. The data show under 800,000 clones, 15% to 18% seen once. The specimen was naive CD4+ T cells from blood. These receptors originate from a man between 18 and 35 years old in good health.

A few counts support this clone. The V and J genes are TRBV6-5 and TRBJ1-2, with a possible D match to TRBD1 (5 bases). This CDR3 is 13 amino acids long. CDR1 is MNHEY, CDR2 SVGAGI, per germline. CDR3 region: CATLRDLNYGYTF. CDR3 bases: TGTGCGACCCTCCGGGACTTAAACTATGGCTACACCTTC.

The V and J genes are TRBV7-3 and TRBJ1-6, with D tentatively TRBD1 (5 bases). In germline, CDR1 is SGHTA, CDR2 FQGTGA. The CDR3 has 15 residues. Deletions cut 0 bases from V and 7 bases from J, with 10 bases between. The chain's CDR3 is CASSLTGLTNSPLHF. CDR3 coding DNA: TGTGCCAGCAGCTTAACGGGACTTACAAATTCACCCCTCCACTTT.

The J gene is TRBJ2-7, the V gene TRBV28, with D possibly matching TRBD1 (5 bases). The CDR3 is 12 amino acids. V was cut by 3 bases and J by 3 bases, with 6 bases left in between. CDR1 and CDR2 from the germline V gene are MDHEN and SYDVKM. CDR3 sequence reads: CASSFDSYEQYF. The CDR3 DNA reads as TGTGCCAGCAGTTTCGACAGCTACGAGCAGTACTTC.

CDR3 nucleotides: TGCGCCAGCAGAGTCATGGGGCAGAACACCGGGGAGCTGTTTTTT. It encodes CASRVMGQNTGELFF. This chain joins TRBV4-1 and TRBJ2-2; possibly TRBD1 for D (5 bases). Germline V gene data show CDR1 as MGHRA and CDR2 as YSYEKL. The CDR3 covers 15 residues. V was cut by 6 bases and J by 1 base, with 12 bases left in between.

V usage is TRBV7-9 and J usage is TRBJ2-2; D call uncertain. V was shortened by 7 bases and J by 1 base, with 10 bases between the two germline ends. CDR1 SEHNR and CDR2 FQNEAQ come from the germline V gene (reference sequence). This CDR3 has 14 residues. CDR3 nucleotides: TGTGCCAGCACCGGACCCCGGAACACCGGGGAGCTGTTTTTT. Translation: CASTGPRNTGELFF. The full variable domain, in which reference TRBV7-9 and TRBJ2-2 provide the parts outside the CDR3, is DTGVSQNPRHKITKRGQNVTFRCDPISEHNRLYWYRQTLGQGPEFLTYFQNEAQLEKSRLLSDRFSAERPKGSFSTLEIQRTEQGDSAMYLCASTGPRNTGELFFGEGSRLTVL.

This clone was counted only a few times. The V call is TRBV23-1, the J call TRBJ1-5; tentatively, D is TRBD1 (5 bases). TRBV23-1 is filed as an ORF, its function uncertain. This CDR3 region has 16 residues. V lost 0 bases and J lost 6, with 15 bases in between. CDR3 nucleotide sequence: TGCGCCAGCAGTCAATCGAATGGGGGTAAGGGTCAGCCCCAGCATTTT. This sequence encodes CASSQSNGGKGQPQHF.

This clone was counted only a few times. This sequence joins TRBV30 and TRBJ1-2; D is ambiguous. This CDR3 spans 9 amino acids. The germline V and J ends were trimmed by 5 bases and 10 bases, with 8 bases remaining between them. The germline gives CDR1 GTSNPN, CDR2 SVGIG (reference sequence). The CDR3 protein is CAWAPPYTF. The CDR3 DNA follows: TGTGCCTGGGCCCCCCCCTACACCTTC.

The chain combines TRBV4-3 with TRBJ2-3; 9 bases line up with TRBD1. Germline CDR1 is LGHNA and CDR2 is YSLEER. CDR3 length: 15 residues. With V trimmed by 1 base and J by 5 bases, 4 bases remained unmatched. CDR3 sequence reads: CASSQGDRVKDTQYF. The CDR3 coding sequence is TGCGCCAGCAGCCAAGGGGACAGGGTGAAAGATACGCAGTATTTT.

This clone was counted a few times. This chain connects TRBV10-3 to TRBJ2-2; 12 bases are a match to TRBD2. Trimming removed 8 bases from V and 1 base from J; junction bases left unmatched: 8. The CDR3 contains 17 residues. Germline V gene data show CDR1 as ENHRY and CDR2 as SYGVKD. The CDR3 coding sequence is TGTGCCATCGGGGGACTAGCGGGTCTGGGGAACACCGGGGAGCTGTTTTTT. It translates to CAIGGLAGLGNTGELFF.

Only a few counts were recorded for this clone. The V gene is TRBV2, the J gene TRBJ2-2, with TRBD1 matching over 8 bases. V was clipped by 2 bases and J by 7 bases; unmatched bases: 6. This CDR3 contains 15 residues. The germline V gene has CDR1 SNHLY and CDR2 FYNNEI. The CDR3, as DNA: TGTGCCAGCAGTGAATGGCAGGGGGCTGGCGGGGAGCTGTTTTTT. Translated: CASSEWQGAGGELFF.

In this sample, this clone turned up a few times. This chain links TRBV5-4 with TRBJ2-7; D is unclear. Germline-derived CDR1 and CDR2 are SGHNT and YYREEE (reference sequence). The CDR3 covers 14 residues. The V end was cut by 4 bases, the J end by 0 bases, with 11 bases between. The CDR3 sequence: CASSPRVPSYEQYF. The CDR3 nucleotides read TGTGCCAGCAGCCCCCGCGTTCCCTCCTACGAGCAGTACTTC.

This sequence joins TRBV6-4 and TRBJ2-3; D gene ambiguous. Germline V CDR1 and CDR2: MRHNA, SNTAGT. The CDR3 is made up of 15 amino acids. With 4 bases removed from V and 2 bases from J, the gap between germline ends came to 13 bases. The CDR3 loop reads CASSGTSSSTDTQYF. DNA for the CDR3: TGTGCCAGCAGTGGGACCAGCTCCTCCACAGATACGCAGTATTTT.

The sample holds a few counts of this clone. The CDR3 reads CASSGGRTVNEKLFF. CDR3 DNA sequence: TGTGCCAGCAGCGGAGGCAGGACAGTTAATGAAAAACTGTTTTTT. The V gene is TRBV7-9, the J gene TRBJ1-4, with D possibly being TRBD1 (6 bases). The CDR3 has 15 amino acids. Germline CDR1 SEHNR, CDR2 FQNEAQ (reference sequence). The V end lost 5 bases, the J end lost 4 bases, and 14 bases lay between the germline ends.

V is TRBV7-3 and J is TRBJ1-5; 8 bases agree with TRBD1. J gave up 7 bases and V 5 bases, and 4 bases lay outside the gene matches. Germline CDR1 reads SGHTA; CDR2 reads FQGTGA. The CDR3 has 13 residues. The CDR3 here is CASSLTGEQPQHF. CDR3 sequence (DNA): TGTGCCAGCAGCCTGACAGGGGAGCAGCCCCAGCATTTT.

J is TRBJ1-2 and V is TRBV9; D gene ambiguous. The CDR3 extends over 13 amino acids. Per the germline V gene, CDR1 is SGDLS and CDR2 is YYNGEE. Trimming removed 0 bases from V and 11 bases from J, with 14 bases in between. The CDR3 loop reads CASSVEWADRYTF. CDR3 nucleotides: TGTGCCAGCAGCGTAGAGTGGGCAGATCGGTACACCTTC.

The V and J genes are TRBV5-1 and TRBJ2-7; 10 bases are shared with TRBD1. Per the germline V gene, CDR1 is SGHRS and CDR2 is YFSETQ. The V gene end was trimmed by 3 bases and the J gene end by 3 bases; junction bases not matched to a gene: 9. There are 16 residues in the CDR3. This CDR3 is CASSWWTGGLNYEQYF. Here the CDR3 DNA reads TGCGCCAGCAGCTGGTGGACAGGGGGTTTGAACTACGAGCAGTACTTC.

This clone was counted a few times. The V call is TRBV10-3, the J call TRBJ1-4; D might be TRBD1 (5 bases). Looked up from germline, CDR1 is ENHRY and CDR2 is SYGVKD. This CDR3 has 15 residues. V was pared by 4 bases and J by 4 bases, with 13 bases between. CDR3 nucleotide sequence: TGTGCCATCAGTGGAACCGGGACGGATAATGAAAAACTGTTTTTT. Encoded protein: CAISGTGTDNEKLFF.

This chain links TRBV7-2 with TRBJ2-7; D might be TRBD1 or TRBD2, each matching 5 bases. From germline, CDR1 is SGHTA and CDR2 FQGNSA. Trimming took off 3 bases at V and 2 bases at J, with 14 bases between the two ends. The CDR3 contains 15 residues. The CDR3 protein is CASSFGTRSAYEQYF. The CDR3 DNA reads as TGTGCCAGCAGCTTCGGGACCCGTAGCGCCTACGAGCAGTACTTC.

The genes are TRBV7-3 and TRBJ1-2, with no clear D. The CDR3 runs 13 residues. CDR1 and CDR2 from the germline V gene are SGHTA and FQGTGA. V dropped 5 bases and J dropped 8 bases, with 15 bases sitting between them. CDR3 amino acids: CASSRDGLSGYTF. CDR3 nucleotide sequence: TGTGCCAGCAGCCGCGACGGACTTTCGGGCTACACCTTC.

The chain carries TRBV6-5 and TRBJ2-1; D possibly corresponds to TRBD2 (6 bases). Trimming removed 2 bases at V and 8 bases at J, with 19 bases between. The germline V gene has CDR1 MNHEY and CDR2 SVGAGI. The CDR3 consists of 16 residues. CDR3 residues: CASSYGARLGVDEQFF. CDR3 coding DNA: TGTGCCAGCAGTTACGGTGCGAGACTAGGTGTAGATGAGCAGTTCTTC.

V usage is TRBV9 and J usage is TRBJ1-5; 12 nucleotides match TRBD1. The germline V gene encodes CDR1 SGDLS and CDR2 YYNGEE. V lost 4 bases, J lost 1 base, and 15 bases stayed unmatched. CDR3 length: 20 amino acids. The CDR3 region is CASSRGTGTGGAGSNQPQHF. The CDR3 nucleotides read TGTGCCAGCAGCAGGGGAACCGGGACAGGGGGCGCGGGGAGCAATCAGCCCCAGCATTTT.

The chain recombines TRBV2 with TRBJ2-7, with TRBD1 identical over 8 bases. V shed 6 bases, J shed 6 bases, and the junction held 4 bases outside the gene matches. This CDR3 has 12 amino acids. In germline, CDR1 is SNHLY, CDR2 FYNNEI. CDR3 nucleotide sequence: TGTGCCAGCAGGGAACAGGGGGGCGAGCAGTACTTC. Its translation: CASREQGGEQYF.

The sample holds a few counts of this clone. This chain uses TRBV7-3 with TRBJ2-1; D is uncertain. Germline-derived CDR1 and CDR2 are SGHTA and FQGTGA. V lost 0 bases, J lost 7 bases, and 10 bases lay in between. The CDR3 runs to 14 residues. The CDR3: CASSLTLSTNEQFF. The CDR3 nucleotides are TGTGCCAGCAGCTTAACGCTGAGTACGAATGAGCAGTTCTTC.

The rearrangement links TRBV5-1 to TRBJ2-7, with D unresolved. The length of the CDR3 is 15 residues. Between the trimmed V and J ends, which lost 4 bases and 0 bases, there was a span of 14 bases. Germline V gene sequence: CDR1 SGHRS, CDR2 YFSETQ. The DNA for the CDR3 is TGCGCCAGCAGCCTAGAGTTCCTCTACTCCTACGAGCAGTACTTC. Its protein is CASSLEFLYSYEQYF. The full variable domain, with the rest looked up from reference TRBV5-1 and TRBJ2-7, is KAGVTQTPRYLIKTRGQQVTLSCSPISGHRSVSWYQQTPGQGLQFLFEYFSETQRNKGNFPGRFSGRQFSNSRSEMNVSTLELGDSALYLCASSLEFLYSYEQYFGPGTRLTVT.

CDR3 sequence reads: CASRRDMNQPQHF. The CDR3 DNA reads TGTGCCAGCAGACGGGACATGAATCAGCCCCAGCATTTT. V gene TRBV7-2 combines with J gene TRBJ1-5, with D possibly being TRBD1 (6 bases). Germline lookup yields CDR1 SGHTA and CDR2 FQGNSA. V was trimmed by 6 bases and J by 4 bases, leaving 10 bases between them. The CDR3 contains 13 residues.